A few counts support the clone carrying this T cell receptor beta chain. Its antigen is unidentified. The germline V and J ends were trimmed by 4 bases and 4 bases, with 20 bases remaining between them. The germline CDR1 and CDR2 sequences are SGHDT and YYEEEE. The CDR3 loop spans 16 amino acids. This record belongs to a study of blood T cells in healthy people across ages. Notes on the study in general: There were more naive CD4+ cells and higher diversity in long-lived donors than in aged donors.

The authors ran a second PCR of about 6 to 11 cycles using a sample-barcoded 5' primer and a J-beta primer mix. Each of the cDNA molecules was tagged by a template-switch adaptor with 12 random nucleotides. TCRdb analysed the 5' RACE reads with MiXCR anew, one entry per CDR3 protein. This sample has about 1.7 million distinct CDR3 sequences, with roughly 27% found just once. The chain uses TRBV5-6 and TRBJ1-1; D gene uncertain. This receptor was taken from a woman in her 30s in good health. What was sequenced was blood. The CDR3 here is CASSPTTEGAGTEAFF. The CDR3 DNA follows: TGTGCCAGCAGCCCAACCACGGAGGGAGCCGGCACTGAAGCTTTCTTT.